The 25 T cell receptor beta chains listed next were all sequenced from one sample in a study of CD8+ T cells in alopecia areata. As the sequencing template, cDNA was produced by extracting RNA and reverse transcribing it. Sequencing used immunoSEQ multiplex PCR; TCRdb keeps in-frame clones, though not all of them. The table includes over 150,000 clones, roughly 50% detected once. Stated treatment: oral pan-JAK inhibitor, 5-10 mg twice daily. The sample here was CD8+ T cells sorted from blood, taken at week 24, from a patient treated with tofacitinib. These receptor sequences come from a human donor with alopecia areata.

Concerning this clone: Different DNA sequences within this sample yield the same CDR3. The CDR3 DNA reads as TGCAGCGTTGATTGGGGCACTGAAGCTTTCTTT. It codes for CSVDWGTEAFF. The chain couples TRBV29-1 to TRBJ1-1; D call uncertain. With 3 bases removed from V and 4 bases from J, the gap between germline ends came to 6 bases. This CDR3 has 11 amino acids. Germline V gives CDR1 SQVTM, CDR2 ANQGSEA.

The chain combines TRBV29-1 with TRBJ2-2; tentative D call: TRBD2 (6 bases). Trimming took off 6 bases at V and 6 bases at J, with 11 bases between the two ends. The CDR3 spans 12 residues. In germline, CDR1 is SQVTM, CDR2 ANQGSEA. Written as DNA, the CDR3 is TGCAGCGTAGAACAGCGGGCCGGGGAGCTGTTTTTT. Translating it yields CSVEQRAGELFF.

The CDR3 loop reads CASSSRTILINSPLHF. CDR3 sequence (DNA): TGTGCCAGCAGTTCAAGGACTATTCTGATAAATTCACCCCTCCACTTT. The chain has TRBV6-5 and TRBJ1-6; D is ambiguous. V was clipped by 4 bases and J by 7 bases, with 17 bases between them. The CDR3 covers 16 residues. CDR1 is MNHEY and CDR2 is SVGAGI in the germline V gene.

V and J are TRBV29-1 and TRBJ2-1; D is ambiguous. Germline CDR1 SQVTM, CDR2 ANQGSEA. This CDR3 spans 10 amino acids. V lost 5 bases and J lost 7, with 6 bases in between. CDR3 nucleotide sequence: TGCAGCGTTAGCATAAATGAGCAGTTCTTC. This sequence encodes CSVSINEQFF.

This CDR3 is CASSLGPLGSNEQFF. In nucleotides, the CDR3 is TGTGCCAGCAGCTTAGGCCCCCTGGGGTCCAATGAGCAGTTCTTC. The chain carries TRBV11-2 and TRBJ2-1; D gene unclear. V lost 1 base, J lost 6 bases, and 13 bases lay in between. The CDR3 sequence is 15 residues long. Germline-derived CDR1 and CDR2 are SGHAT and FQNNGV.

This clone was observed a handful of times. This chain connects TRBV29-1 to TRBJ2-7; D may be TRBD1 (6 bases). CDR3 length: 13 residues. Trimming pared 6 bases from V and 5 bases from J, leaving 17 bases between. Germline CDR1 reads SQVTM; CDR2 reads ANQGSEA. The CDR3 DNA reads TGCAGCGTGACAGGTGGCGTTTATAACGAGCAGTACTTC. Translating it yields CSVTGGVYNEQYF.

In its sample, this clone was seen a few times. The chain has TRBV30 and TRBJ2-3; D is perhaps TRBD2 (5 bases). Germline assignment: CDR1 GTSNPN and CDR2 SVGIG (reference sequence). V lost 3 bases, J lost 5 bases, and 9 bases lay in between. The length of the CDR3 is 12 residues. The CDR3 DNA reads TGTGCCTGGAGCGCCGAGGGAGATACGCAGTATTTT. Protein sequence: CAWSAEGDTQYF.

The chain carries TRBV30 and TRBJ2-7; a weak D match, TRBD1 (5 bases). Trimming took off 5 bases at V and 1 base at J, with 12 bases between the two ends. CDR1 is GTSNPN and CDR2 is SVGIG in the germline V gene (reference sequence). The CDR3 sequence is 13 residues long. This CDR3 is CAWAPQGSYEQYF. The CDR3 DNA is TGTGCCTGGGCCCCGCAGGGATCCTACGAGCAGTACTTC. Combining the CDR3 with reference TRBV30 and TRBJ2-7 gives the whole variable domain SQTIHQWPATLVQPVGSPLSLECTVEGTSNPNLYWYRQAAGRGLQLLFYSVGIGQISSEVPQNLSASRPQDRQFILSSKKLLLSDSGFYLCAWAPQGSYEQYFGPGTRLTVT.

The rearrangement links TRBV5-6 to TRBJ2-6; D may be TRBD1 (6 bases). Trimming removed 5 bases at V and 1 base at J, with 10 bases between. Germline V CDR1 and CDR2: SGHDT, YYEEEE. This CDR3 spans 15 amino acids. The CDR3 coding sequence is TGTGCCAGCAGATTAACAGGGTCTGGGGCCAACGTCCTGACTTTC. Its protein is CASRLTGSGANVLTF.

The chain combines TRBV30 with TRBJ2-2; 14 bases are shared with TRBD2. V gave up 0 bases and J gave up 2 bases; unmatched junction bases: 8. CDR3 length: 19 amino acids. CDR1 and CDR2 from the germline V gene are GTSNPN and SVGIG (reference sequence). The CDR3 bases are TGTGCCTGGAGTGTACGCGGGACTAGCGGGGGCCCTAACACCGGGGAGCTGTTTTTT. Translation: CAWSVRGTSGGPNTGELFF.

The chain couples TRBV29-1 to TRBJ2-1; a weak D match, TRBD2 (5 bases). CDR3 length: 14 amino acids. The germline V gene encodes CDR1 SQVTM and CDR2 ANQGSEA. Trimming cost V 2 bases and J 9 bases, with 17 bases left between them. CDR3 amino acids: CSVEPVLESGEQFF. In nucleotides, the CDR3 is TGCAGCGTTGAACCGGTGTTGGAGAGCGGTGAGCAGTTCTTC.

This clone was seen a handful of times. The chain couples TRBV4-3 to TRBJ2-7, with D unclear. This CDR3 has 15 amino acids. Trimming took off 0 bases at V and 1 base at J, with 10 bases between the two ends. The germline V gene encodes CDR1 LGHNA and CDR2 YSLEER. The CDR3 nucleotides read TGCGCCAGCAGCCAAGACAGGTTCAGGTCCTACGAGCAGTACTTC. This encodes CASSQDRFRSYEQYF.

V gene TRBV13 combines with J gene TRBJ1-6; 11 bases agree with TRBD1. The germline gives CDR1 PRHDT, CDR2 FYEKMQ (reference sequence). The CDR3 covers 15 residues. The V and J ends lost 4 bases and 7 bases, in that order; junction bases with no gene match: 3. CDR3 coding DNA: TGTGCCAGCAGCTCCGGGACAGGGGGAAATTCACCCCTCCACTTT. This gives the protein CASSSGTGGNSPLHF.

CDR3 nucleotide sequence: TGTGCCTGGAGTGTCGGGACAGGGATGTCCTACGAGCAGTACTTC. Encoded protein: CAWSVGTGMSYEQYF. This chain uses TRBV30 with TRBJ2-7; 9 nucleotides line up with TRBD1. The CDR3 covers 15 residues. Germline CDR1 reads GTSNPN; CDR2 reads SVGIG (reference sequence). Germline trimming cut 0 bases from V and 1 base from J; bases unmatched to any gene: 4.

There are a few counts of this clone. The chain couples TRBV29-1 to TRBJ1-2, with a weak D call TRBD1 (5 bases). Germline values: CDR1 SQVTM, CDR2 ANQGSEA. The length of the CDR3 is 12 residues. V was pared by 7 bases and J by 6 bases, with 15 bases between. The CDR3 here is CSDDSKADGYTF. The CDR3 coding sequence is TGCAGCGATGACAGTAAAGCGGATGGCTACACCTTC.

V is TRBV29-1 and J is TRBJ2-7, with D uncertain. Germline V lookup: CDR1 SQVTM, CDR2 ANQGSEA. With 1 base removed from V and 2 bases from J, the gap between germline ends came to 9 bases. CDR3 length: 13 residues. This CDR3 is CSVEGSQPYEQYF. The CDR3 nucleotides are TGCAGCGTTGAAGGTAGTCAGCCCTACGAGCAGTACTTC.

In this sample, this clone turned up a few times. This chain links TRBV6-6 with TRBJ1-1, with TRBD1 identical over 7 bases. CDR3 length equals 13 residues. J gave up 14 bases and V 0 bases, and 9 bases lay outside the gene matches. Germline lookup yields CDR1 MNHNY and CDR2 SVGAGI (reference sequence). In DNA, the CDR3 is TGTGCCAGCAGTTACTCGCCCGCAGGGGGGCCGTTCTTT. Its translation: CASSYSPAGGPFF.

The chain carries TRBV27 and TRBJ1-6, with D uncertain. Germline V gene lookup returns CDR1 MNHEY and CDR2 SMNVEV (reference sequence). Between the trimmed V and J ends, which lost 3 bases and 8 bases, there was a span of 14 bases. The CDR3 is made up of 15 amino acids. This CDR3 is CASSLRRAGDSPLHF. The CDR3 DNA follows: TGTGCCAGCAGTTTGAGACGCGCCGGGGATTCACCCCTCCACTTT.

V gene TRBV13 combines with J gene TRBJ2-5; tentatively, D is TRBD1 or TRBD2 (5 bases each). Looked up from germline, CDR1 is PRHDT and CDR2 is FYEKMQ (reference sequence). V was shortened by 5 bases and J by 1 base, with 17 bases between the two germline ends. The length of the CDR3 is 16 residues. The CDR3 sequence is CASSEYGVGTQETQYF. The CDR3 nucleotides are TGTGCCAGCAGCGAGTATGGGGTCGGGACCCAAGAGACCCAGTACTTC.

This clone was detected once. The V and J genes are TRBV5-1 and TRBJ2-7; 11 bases are shared with TRBD1. This CDR3 contains 15 residues. V was pared by 4 bases and J by 5 bases, with 8 bases of the junction left unmatched. In germline, CDR1 is SGHRS, CDR2 YFSETQ. CDR3 sequence: CASSRGQGAGDEQYF. CDR3 in DNA: TGCGCCAGCAGCCGCGGACAGGGGGCTGGGGACGAGCAGTACTTC.

Details on this clone: In the same sample, other DNA sequences code for this CDR3. The chain links TRBV7-9 to TRBJ2-2, with D uncertain. This CDR3 comprises 11 residues. Germline V gene data show CDR1 as SEHNR and CDR2 as FQNEAQ (reference sequence). Trimming cost V 5 bases and J 5 bases, with 3 bases left between them. CDR3 nucleotide sequence: TGTGCCAGCAGCCCTACCGGGGAGCTGTTTTTT. This codes for CASSPTGELFF.

This clone was counted only a few times. The chain recombines TRBV12-5 with TRBJ2-5, with a tentative D call TRBD1 (5 bases). Trimming took 9 bases from V and 2 from J, leaving 16 bases between them. The CDR3 runs 14 residues. Per the germline V gene, CDR1 is LGHNT and CDR2 is FRNRAP. The CDR3 protein is CASGDSGLQETQYF. The CDR3 DNA reads as TGTGCTAGCGGAGACAGTGGGCTTCAAGAGACCCAGTACTTC.

The chain has TRBV19 and TRBJ1-1; no reliable D call. The length of the CDR3 is 13 residues. Between the trimmed V and J ends, which lost 8 bases and 2 bases, there was a span of 12 bases. The germline V gene has CDR1 LNHDA and CDR2 SQIVND (reference sequence). The CDR3 loop is CASAKFSNTEAFF. The CDR3 DNA reads as TGTGCCAGTGCGAAATTTAGTAACACTGAAGCTTTCTTT.

The CDR3 sequence is CASSVPESGATEAFF. The CDR3 DNA follows: TGTGCCAGCAGCGTACCAGAATCAGGGGCCACTGAAGCTTTCTTT. The V call is TRBV13, the J call TRBJ1-1, with D maybe TRBD1 (6 bases). CDR3 length equals 15 residues. Trimming cost V 5 bases and J 4 bases, with 17 bases left between them. Germline V gene sequence: CDR1 PRHDT, CDR2 FYEKMQ (reference sequence).

This clone has only a few counts. V and J are TRBV4-1 and TRBJ2-7; D is possibly TRBD1 or TRBD2 (5 bases each). The CDR3 length is 14 residues. Germline-derived CDR1 and CDR2 are MGHRA and YSYEKL. Trimming removed 0 bases from V and 12 bases from J, with 18 bases in between. CDR3: CASSQDPGLDGGYF. As DNA, the CDR3 is TGCGCCAGCAGCCAAGACCCCGGGCTGGATGGGGGGTACTTC.